This T cell receptor beta chain derives from a study of cytomegalovirus exposure and HLA in healthy donors. Broader study findings: Prediction of most subjects' HLA-A and HLA-B alleles by TCR beta sequences was reportedly accurate. In a later analysis, HLA-associated beta chains showed higher expansion and lower generation probabilities than comparable chains. 87-base-pair reads could not separate some V segments, including TRBV6-2 and TRBV6-3.

This clone was picked up a small number of times. What it recognizes is unknown. Vbeta (60) and Jbeta (13) primers were used in the PCR. TCRdb's copy holds only in-frame clones and misses some; the assay was immunoSEQ multiplex PCR. Here the sample spans 200,000 to 250,000 clones, under 80% being singletons. V shed 0 bases and J shed 7 bases, with 13 bases lying between them. Germline V gives CDR1 SGHRS, CDR2 YFSETQ. This CDR3 has 15 residues. Sequencing input: PBMCs. The sequence derives from a girl aged 2-10 years in good health and CMV-seronegative. The chain links TRBV5-1 to TRBJ1-4, with a tentative D call TRBD1 (6 bases). The DNA for the CDR3 is TGCGCCAGCAGCTTGGGGCGCAGGGGTGCTGAAAAACTGTTTTTT. This codes for CASSLGRRGAEKLFF.